This is a list of T cell receptor beta chains from one sample in a study of cytomegalovirus exposure and HLA in healthy donors. Assay used: immunoSEQ multiplex PCR; TCRdb lists only in-frame clones, some missing. The table shows 250,000 to 350,000 clones, with roughly 88% occurring only once. The sample was PBMCs. The origin of the receptors is a man in his forties or fifties in good health and CMV-seropositive. Each CDR3 is given with its conserved first and last residue. Fields, in order: V gene, J gene, clone size, D gene, CDR3 protein, CDR3 DNA. The D gene is left open where the match is weak. Size values are once, few and many counts, or a class for expanded clones, and some rows have none.

TRBV2	TRBJ1-3	-	-	CAPGGPAGNTIYF	TGTGCCCCCGGGGGTCCGGCCGGAAACACCATATATTTT
TRBV2	TRBJ2-7	-	TRBD1	CASRRDRGAYEQYF	TGTGCCAGCAGGCGGGACAGGGGTGCCTACGAGCAGTACTTC
TRBV28	TRBJ2-3	-	-	CASSLGGRATDTQYF	TGTGCCAGCAGCCTGGGGGGGCGGGCCACAGATACGCAGTATTTT
TRBV5-1	TRBJ2-7	-	TRBD1	CASSEDRERMYEQYF	TGCGCCAGCAGCGAGGACAGGGAAAGAATGTACGAGCAGTACTTC
TRBV27	TRBJ1-2	-	TRBD1	CASSYATGGAKNYGYTF	TGTGCCAGCAGTTACGCGACAGGGGGCGCGAAAAACTATGGCTACACCTTC
TRBV5-4	TRBJ2-3	-	TRBD2	CASSPRLAGGTDTQYF	TGTGCCAGCAGCCCTAGACTAGCGGGAGGCACAGATACGCAGTATTTT
TRBV29-1	TRBJ2-7	few	TRBD2	CSVETGTSGSEEQYF	TGCAGCGTTGAAACCGGGACTAGCGGGAGTGAGGAGCAGTACTTC
TRBV5-1	TRBJ2-7	-	-	CASSFIPGLSSYEQYF	TGCGCCAGCAGCTTTATCCCGGGACTGAGCTCCTACGAGCAGTACTTC
TRBV19	TRBJ2-3	-	TRBD2	CASIPSGSTDTQYF	TGTGCCAGTATCCCTAGCGGGAGCACAGATACGCAGTATTTT
TRBV19	TRBJ1-1	-	TRBD1	CASSSRGLVNTEAFF	TGTGCCAGTAGTAGCAGGGGGCTGGTGAACACTGAAGCTTTCTTT
TRBV5-1	TRBJ1-1	-	-	CASSLVGGLTTEAFF	TGCGCCAGCAGCTTGGTGGGGGGACTAACAACTGAAGCTTTCTTT
TRBV6-6	TRBJ2-5	few	-	CASSSEGGGETQYF	TGTGCCAGCAGTTCAGAAGGGGGGGGAGAGACCCAGTACTTC
TRBV5-8	TRBJ2-1	-	TRBD2	CASSRTSGRLFGSYNEQFF	TGTGCCAGCAGCAGGACTAGCGGGAGGCTTTTTGGGTCCTACAATGAGCAGTTCTTC
TRBV5-1	TRBJ2-7	-	TRBD1	CASSLITGGLDEQYF	TGCGCCAGCAGCTTGATCACAGGGGGCTTGGACGAGCAGTACTTC
TRBV5-1	TRBJ1-1	-	TRBD1	CASSLKGALRDTEAFF	TGCGCCAGCAGCTTGAAGGGGGCGCTAAGGGATACTGAAGCTTTCTTT
TRBV4-3	TRBJ2-5	-	TRBD1	CASSQDRSGQGPQETQYF	TGCGCCAGCAGCCAAGATCGTTCGGGACAGGGGCCTCAAGAGACCCAGTACTTC
TRBV5-1	TRBJ2-7	-	TRBD2	CASSLAGGTSAYEQYF	TGCGCCAGCAGCTTGGCCGGGGGGACTAGCGCCTACGAGCAGTACTTC
TRBV6-1	TRBJ2-2	few	TRBD1	CAGGQGITGELFF	TGTGCCGGGGGACAGGGTATAACCGGGGAGCTGTTTTTT
TRBV7-2	TRBJ2-7	-	TRBD2	CASSLAASGRVYEQYF	TGTGCCAGCAGCTTAGCGGCTAGCGGGAGGGTCTACGAGCAGTACTTC
TRBV2	TRBJ2-1	-	TRBD2	CASTSSGRGYNEQFF	TGTGCCAGCACCTCTAGCGGGAGGGGGTACAATGAGCAGTTCTTC
TRBV2	TRBJ2-7	-	TRBD2	CASSESQAGAHEQYF	TGTGCCAGCAGTGAAAGTCAAGCGGGAGCCCACGAGCAGTACTTC
TRBV29-1	TRBJ2-2	-	TRBD1	CSVRAGGNTGELFF	TGCAGCGTTCGGGCAGGGGGTAACACCGGGGAGCTGTTTTTT
TRBV6-5	TRBJ2-7	-	TRBD1	CATGPPGTGAYEQYF	TGTGCCACCGGTCCCCCCGGGACAGGGGCCTACGAGCAGTACTTC
TRBV29-1	TRBJ1-2	once	TRBD1	CSALGGQDGGYTF	TGCAGCGCCTTAGGAGGACAGGACGGTGGCTACACCTTC
TRBV29-1	TRBJ2-3	-	-	CSVEANRDSTDTQYF	TGCAGCGTTGAAGCTAACAGGGACAGCACAGATACGCAGTATTTT
TRBV28	TRBJ1-5	-	TRBD1	CATLRDSYQPQHF	TGTGCCACTCTGCGGGACAGCTATCAGCCCCAGCATTTT
TRBV19	TRBJ1-1	-	-	CASSELVNVFMNTEAFF	TGTGCCAGTAGTGAGTTGGTTAATGTGTTCATGAACACTGAAGCTTTCTTT
TRBV4-2	TRBJ1-5	-	TRBD1	CASSQKTGLYQPQHF	TGTGCCAGCAGCCAAAAGACAGGGCTGTATCAGCCCCAGCATTTT
TRBV10-1	TRBJ2-5	-	-	CASSEASQETQYF	TGCGCCAGCAGTGAAGCTAGCCAAGAGACCCAGTACTTC
TRBV27	TRBJ1-4	-	-	CASSLGALRSEKLFF	TGTGCCAGCAGTTTAGGGGCCTTGAGATCTGAAAAACTGTTTTTT
TRBV6-6	TRBJ2-5	-	TRBD2	CASSYSPSGSETQYF	TGTGCCAGCAGTTACTCGCCTAGCGGGAGCGAGACCCAGTACTTC
TRBV5-1	TRBJ1-6	-	-	CASSSTAATLHF	TGCGCCAGCAGCTCTACAGCCGCCACCCTCCACTTT
TRBV29-1	TRBJ2-7	once	TRBD2	CSVEDISGRSWGEQYF	TGCAGCGTTGAAGATATTAGCGGGAGAAGTTGGGGCGAGCAGTACTTC
TRBV28	TRBJ2-2	-	-	CASADSYPSNTGELFF	TGTGCCAGCGCTGACAGCTATCCCTCAAACACCGGGGAGCTGTTTTTT
TRBV7-3	TRBJ2-3	-	TRBD2	CASSSPGAGDTDTQYF	TGTGCCAGCAGCTCCCCTGGGGCGGGGGACACAGATACGCAGTATTTT
TRBV2	TRBJ1-4	-	-	CASSESGGNEKLFF	TGTGCCAGCAGTGAATCCGGGGGTAATGAAAAACTGTTTTTT
TRBV4-1	TRBJ2-6	-	TRBD2	CASSHSSGLAGYSGANVLTF	TGCGCCAGCAGCCACAGTTCGGGACTAGCGGGCTACTCTGGGGCCAACGTCCTGACTTTC
TRBV5-5	TRBJ1-1	-	-	CASSPDGQRNTEAFF	TGTGCCAGCAGCCCCGATGGACAGAGAAACACTGAAGCTTTCTTT
TRBV27	TRBJ2-7	few	TRBD1	CASSFDRGPYEQYF	TGTGCCAGCAGTTTTGACAGGGGGCCCTACGAGCAGTACTTC